These 11 T cell receptor beta chains were sequenced from one sample in a study of identical twins' blood T cells. Each CDR3 protein is one row after TCRdb ran MiXCR on the 5' RACE reads. The sample shows fewer than 450,000 distinct CDR3 sequences, about 28% of them seen only once. Sequencing was done on a sample of PBMCs. These receptors were collected from a woman aged 18-49 years in good health.

The V gene is TRBV10-3, the J gene TRBJ2-3, with 7 bases identical to TRBD1. The CDR3 is 15 amino acids. CDR1 is ENHRY and CDR2 is SYGVKD in the germline V gene. The junction had 9 bases not matched to a gene; V was cut back by 5 bases and J by 4 bases. The chain's CDR3 is CAISITGAGADTQYF. The CDR3 DNA is TGTGCCATCAGTATTACAGGGGCCGGGGCAGATACGCAGTATTTT.

The chain links TRBV20-1 to TRBJ2-3, with 9 positions matching TRBD2. Losses at the gene ends were 0 bases for V and 6 bases for J; bases not matched to a gene: 7. The CDR3 loop spans 15 amino acids. Germline V gene data show CDR1 as DFQATT and CDR2 as SNEGSKA (reference sequence). The CDR3 sequence: CSARDLAGARDTQYF. The CDR3 DNA sequence: TGCAGTGCTAGAGATTTAGCGGGGGCCCGCGATACGCAGTATTTT.

This clonotype was seen a handful of times. V is TRBV27 and J is TRBJ1-1; D is perhaps TRBD1 (5 bases). Germline V gene data show CDR1 as MNHEY and CDR2 as SMNVEV (reference sequence). This CDR3 spans 15 amino acids. V gave up 2 bases and J gave up 0 bases, with 10 bases separating them. The DNA for the CDR3 is TGTGCCAGCAGTTTAAGGTTGGGGGTGAACACTGAAGCTTTCTTT. This codes for CASSLRLGVNTEAFF.

V is TRBV11-2 and J is TRBJ1-1; the D is unclear. Trimming removed 5 bases from V and 11 bases from J, with 18 bases in between. Germline V CDR1 and CDR2: SGHAT, FQNNGV. This CDR3 contains 13 residues. This CDR3 is CASSPEVDSWAFF. The CDR3 coding sequence is TGTGCCAGCAGCCCCGAGGTGGATTCCTGGGCTTTCTTT.

Concerning this clonotype: Germline and junction disagree at one end, which may indicate a read error. This chain uses TRBV20-1 with TRBJ2-1; weak D call: TRBD2 (5 bases). This CDR3 has 15 residues. Germline CDR1 and CDR2: DFQATT and SNEGSKA (reference sequence). CDR3 amino acids: CSTRSRSSSYNEQFF. In DNA form, the CDR3 reads TGCAGTACTAGATCTCGGTCGAGCTCCTACAATGAGCAGTTCTTC.

This clonotype was seen at least ten times. The chain links TRBV5-1 to TRBJ2-3, with D unresolved. The germline V gene has CDR1 SGHRS and CDR2 YFSETQ. The CDR3 length is 15 residues. Trimming removed 0 bases at V and 0 bases at J, with 8 bases between. CDR3 nucleotides: TGCGCCAGCAGCTTGGCGGTCCTCAGCACAGATACGCAGTATTTT. Its protein is CASSLAVLSTDTQYF.

The genes are TRBV18 and TRBJ2-1; D is uncertain. V was shortened by 5 bases and J by 5 bases, with 10 bases between the two germline ends. Germline-derived CDR1 and CDR2 are KGHSH and LQKENI. This CDR3 has 13 residues. The CDR3 bases are TGTGCCAGCTCATCGCAGGTGGACAATGAGCAGTTCTTC. Its translation is CASSSQVDNEQFF.

The chain joins TRBV6-2 or TRBV6-3 to TRBJ1-1; 9 nucleotides agree with TRBD1. Germline CDR1 and CDR2: MNHEY and SVGEGT. The CDR3 loop spans 16 amino acids. The V and J ends lost 6 bases and 5 bases, in that order; junction bases with no gene match: 13. CDR3 sequence: CASRRTGDTAGTEAFF. The CDR3 nucleotides are TGTGCCAGCAGAAGGACAGGGGACACTGCAGGGACTGAAGCTTTCTTT.

Comments on this clonotype: A much larger clone lies one base from this, so it may be a read error. The chain has TRBV7-2 and TRBJ1-1, with TRBD1 as a possible D gene (6 bases). The CDR3 has 15 residues. CDR1 SGHTA and CDR2 FQGNSA come from the germline V gene. The CDR3 loop is CVSSTEQGLNTEAFF. The DNA of the CDR3 is TGTGTCAGCAGCACCGAACAGGGACTGAACACTGAAGCTTTCTTT.

This clonotype was observed once. The rearrangement uses TRBV9 and TRBJ1-6, with D maybe TRBD1 (6 bases). Between the trimmed V and J ends, which lost 3 bases and 7 bases, there was a span of 14 bases. Germline CDR1 SGDLS, CDR2 YYNGEE. This CDR3 has 15 residues. The CDR3 DNA reads as TGTGCCAGCAGCGCACGGGACGGGACAAATTCACCCCTCCACTTT. This gives the protein CASSARDGTNSPLHF.

In this sample, this clonotype turned up a few times. V and J are TRBV5-1 and TRBJ1-2; no firm D call. The CDR3 sequence is 13 residues long. Germline V gene sequence: CDR1 SGHRS, CDR2 YFSETQ. Trimming left V 0 bases short and J 9 bases short, with 12 bases between. The DNA for the CDR3 is TGCGCCAGCAGCTTGGGACCCTCTGACCGCTACACCTTC. Translating it yields CASSLGPSDRYTF.